This T cell receptor beta chain is from a study of OX40 agonist ivuxolimab in advanced cancers. Whole-study context: The patients' treatment was ivuxolimab, an agonistic anti-OX40 (CD134) antibody. Anti-PD-1, anti-PD-L1 or anti-CTLA-4 therapy given earlier was allowed, and roughly 40% had some. Whole-study results and caveats: Patients who responded partially at 0.1-3.0 mg/kg showed clonal expansion ranking among the lowest.

V was pared by 4 bases and J by 7 bases, with 12 bases between. The V gene's germline CDR1 is SGDLS and CDR2 YYNGEE. The CDR3 runs 13 residues. Only in-frame clones appear in the TCRdb table, and some are missing; sequencing was by immunoSEQ multiplex PCR. The repertoire holds about 78,000 clones, with roughly four fifths as singletons. Regarding this clone: The target antigen is unknown.

The chain uses TRBV9 and TRBJ2-1; possibly TRBD2 for D (6 bases). The sample here was CD4+ or CD8+ T cells sorted from blood, taken in a trial of the OX40 agonist ivuxolimab. The sequence came from an adult with an advanced solid tumor such as melanoma, head and neck, liver or kidney cancer. The CDR3 DNA follows: TGTGCCAGCAGCCCCTGGGGGGAGAATGAGCAGTTCTTC. It is translated as CASSPWGENEQFF.